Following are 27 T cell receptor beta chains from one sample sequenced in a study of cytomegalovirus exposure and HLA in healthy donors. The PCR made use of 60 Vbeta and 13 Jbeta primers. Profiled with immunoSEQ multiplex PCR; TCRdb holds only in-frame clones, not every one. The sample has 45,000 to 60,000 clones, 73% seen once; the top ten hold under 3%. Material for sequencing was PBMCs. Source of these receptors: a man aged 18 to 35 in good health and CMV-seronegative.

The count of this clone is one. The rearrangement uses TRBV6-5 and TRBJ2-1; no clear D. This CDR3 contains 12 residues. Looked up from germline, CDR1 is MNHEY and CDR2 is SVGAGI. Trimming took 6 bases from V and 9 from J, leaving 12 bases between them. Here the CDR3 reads CASRISLGEQFF. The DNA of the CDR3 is TGTGCCAGCAGAATATCTCTAGGTGAGCAGTTCTTC.

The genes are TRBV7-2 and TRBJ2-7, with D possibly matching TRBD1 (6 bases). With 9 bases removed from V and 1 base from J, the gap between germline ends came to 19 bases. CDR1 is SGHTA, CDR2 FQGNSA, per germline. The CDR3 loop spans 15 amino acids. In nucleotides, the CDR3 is TGTGCCAGTCAACCTGACAGGCTGGGTTCCTACGAGCAGTACTTC. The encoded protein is CASQPDRLGSYEQYF.

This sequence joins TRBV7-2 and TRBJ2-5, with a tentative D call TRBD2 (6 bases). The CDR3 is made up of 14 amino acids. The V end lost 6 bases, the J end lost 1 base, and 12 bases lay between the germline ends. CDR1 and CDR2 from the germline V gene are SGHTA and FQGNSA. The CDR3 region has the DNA TGTGCCAGCAGTAAGGGTAGCGGCCAAGAGACCCAGTACTTC. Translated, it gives CASSKGSGQETQYF.

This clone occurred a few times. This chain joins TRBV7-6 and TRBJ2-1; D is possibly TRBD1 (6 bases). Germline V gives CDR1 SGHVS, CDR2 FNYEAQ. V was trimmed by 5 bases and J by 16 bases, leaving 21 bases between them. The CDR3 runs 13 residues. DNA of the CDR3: TGTGCCAGCAGCCAGGGGTTAAGCAGGGATTTTTTCTTC. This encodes CASSQGLSRDFFF.

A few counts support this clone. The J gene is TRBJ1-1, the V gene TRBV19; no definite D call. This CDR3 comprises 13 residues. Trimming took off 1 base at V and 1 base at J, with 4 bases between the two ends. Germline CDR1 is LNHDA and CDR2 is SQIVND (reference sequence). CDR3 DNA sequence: TGTGCCAGTAGTATAGTCAGGAACACTGAAGCTTTCTTT. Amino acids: CASSIVRNTEAFF.

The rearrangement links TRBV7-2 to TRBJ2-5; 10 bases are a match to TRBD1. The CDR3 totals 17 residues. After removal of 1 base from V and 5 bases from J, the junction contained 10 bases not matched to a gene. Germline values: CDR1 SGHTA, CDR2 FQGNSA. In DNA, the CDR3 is TGTGCCAGCAGCTTAGGACTGGGACAGGGGCCGTGGGAGACCCAGTACTTC. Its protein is CASSLGLGQGPWETQYF.

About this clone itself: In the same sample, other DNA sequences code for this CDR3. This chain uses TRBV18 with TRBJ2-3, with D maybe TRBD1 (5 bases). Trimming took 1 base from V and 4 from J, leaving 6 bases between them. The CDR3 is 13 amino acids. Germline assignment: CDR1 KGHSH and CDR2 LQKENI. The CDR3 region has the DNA TGTGCCAGCTCACCACGGGGCGCAGATACGCAGTATTTT. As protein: CASSPRGADTQYF. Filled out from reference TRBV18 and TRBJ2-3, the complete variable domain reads NAGVMQNPRHLVRRRGQEARLRCSPMKGHSHVYWYRQLPEEGLKFMVYLQKENIIDESGMPKERFSAEFPKEGPSILRIQQVVRGDSAAYFCASSPRGADTQYFGPGTRLTVL.

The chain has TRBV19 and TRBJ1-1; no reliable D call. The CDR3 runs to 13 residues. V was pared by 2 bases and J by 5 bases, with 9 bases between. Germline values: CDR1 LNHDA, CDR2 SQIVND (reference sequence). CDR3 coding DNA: TGTGCCAGTAGTATATCGGGGTTGACTGAAGCTTTCTTT. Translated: CASSISGLTEAFF.

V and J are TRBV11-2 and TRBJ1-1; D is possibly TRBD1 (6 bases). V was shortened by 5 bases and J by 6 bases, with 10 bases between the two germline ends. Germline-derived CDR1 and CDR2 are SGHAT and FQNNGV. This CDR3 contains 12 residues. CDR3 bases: TGTGCCAGCAGCCCAGGGGCGGCTGAAGCTTTCTTT. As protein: CASSPGAAEAFF.

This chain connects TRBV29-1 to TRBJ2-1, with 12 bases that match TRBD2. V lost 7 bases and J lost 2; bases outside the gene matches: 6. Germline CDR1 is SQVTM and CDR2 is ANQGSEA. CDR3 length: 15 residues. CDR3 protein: CSAQGLAGPYNEQFF. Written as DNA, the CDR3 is TGCAGCGCCCAGGGACTAGCGGGCCCCTACAATGAGCAGTTCTTC.

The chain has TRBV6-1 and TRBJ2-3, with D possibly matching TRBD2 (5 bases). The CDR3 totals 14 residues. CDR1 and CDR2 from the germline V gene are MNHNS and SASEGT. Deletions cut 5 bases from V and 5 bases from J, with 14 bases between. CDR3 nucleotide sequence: TGTGCCAGCAGTCGGGCGGCGGGCGGAGATACGCAGTATTTT. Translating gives CASSRAAGGDTQYF.

The CDR3 nucleotides are TGCGCCAGCAGCCAAGGAAGTCTAGGTTTGAACACTGAAGCTTTCTTT. Translated: CASSQGSLGLNTEAFF. V gene TRBV4-1 combines with J gene TRBJ1-1; D not certain. The CDR3 runs 16 residues. Trimming pared 1 base from V and 0 bases from J, leaving 12 bases between. CDR1 and CDR2 from the germline V gene are MGHRA and YSYEKL.

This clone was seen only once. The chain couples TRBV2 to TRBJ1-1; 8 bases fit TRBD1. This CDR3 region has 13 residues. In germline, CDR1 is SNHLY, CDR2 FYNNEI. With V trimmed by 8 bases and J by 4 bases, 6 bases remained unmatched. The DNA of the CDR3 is TGTGCCAGCCTAGGACAGGGAGGCACTGAAGCTTTCTTT. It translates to CASLGQGGTEAFF.

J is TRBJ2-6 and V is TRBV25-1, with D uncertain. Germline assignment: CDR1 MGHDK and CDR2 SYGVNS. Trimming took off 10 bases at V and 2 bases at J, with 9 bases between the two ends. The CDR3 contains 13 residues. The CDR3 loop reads CATEEAGANVLTF. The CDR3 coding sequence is TGTGCCACCGAAGAGGCTGGGGCCAACGTCCTGACTTTC.

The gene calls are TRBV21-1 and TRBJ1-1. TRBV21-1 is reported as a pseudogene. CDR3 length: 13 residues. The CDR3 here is CAKGGKMNTEAFF. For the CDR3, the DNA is TGTGCTAAGGGGGGGAAGATGAACACTGAAGCTTTCTTT.

For the CDR3, the DNA is TGCGCCAGCAGCTTGGCCCTGGGACTAGCGGGAGGAAAGTTCTTC. Amino acid sequence: CASSLALGLAGGKFF. The V and J genes are TRBV5-1 and TRBJ2-1; 15 nucleotides line up with TRBD2. The ends lost 0 bases at V and 14 bases at J; junction bases unmatched: 6. The CDR3 is made up of 15 amino acids. Per germline, CDR1 SGHRS and CDR2 YFSETQ.

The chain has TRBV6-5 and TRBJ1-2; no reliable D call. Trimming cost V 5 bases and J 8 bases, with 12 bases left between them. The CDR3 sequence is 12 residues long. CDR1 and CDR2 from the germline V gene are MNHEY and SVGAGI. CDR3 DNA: TGTGCCAGCAGTCCTAACCTCGGGGGCTACACCTTC. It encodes CASSPNLGGYTF.

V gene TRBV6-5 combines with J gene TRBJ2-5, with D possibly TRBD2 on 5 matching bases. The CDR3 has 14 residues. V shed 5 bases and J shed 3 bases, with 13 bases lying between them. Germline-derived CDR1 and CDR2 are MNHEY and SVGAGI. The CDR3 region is CASSPLGREETQYF. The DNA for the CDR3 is TGTGCCAGCAGTCCCCTCGGGCGGGAAGAGACCCAGTACTTC.

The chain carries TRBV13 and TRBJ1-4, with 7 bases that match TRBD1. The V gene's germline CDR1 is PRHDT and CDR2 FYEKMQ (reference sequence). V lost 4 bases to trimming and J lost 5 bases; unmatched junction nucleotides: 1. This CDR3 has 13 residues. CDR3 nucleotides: TGTGCCAGCAGCTCACAGGGGAATGAAAAACTGTTTTTT. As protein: CASSSQGNEKLFF. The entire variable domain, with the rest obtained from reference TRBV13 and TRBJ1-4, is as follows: AAGVIQSPRHLIKEKRETATLKCYPIPRHDTVYWYQQGPGQDPQFLISFYEKMQSDKGSIPDRFSAQQFSDYHSELNMSSLELGDSALYFCASSSQGNEKLFFGSGTQLSVL.

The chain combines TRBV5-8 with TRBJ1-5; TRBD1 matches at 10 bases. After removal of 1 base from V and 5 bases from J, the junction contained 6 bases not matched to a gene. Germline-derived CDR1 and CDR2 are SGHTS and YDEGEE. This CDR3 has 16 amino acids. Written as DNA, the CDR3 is TGTGCCAGCAGCTTGTTGACCGGGACAGGGGATCAGCCCCAGCATTTT. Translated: CASSLLTGTGDQPQHF.

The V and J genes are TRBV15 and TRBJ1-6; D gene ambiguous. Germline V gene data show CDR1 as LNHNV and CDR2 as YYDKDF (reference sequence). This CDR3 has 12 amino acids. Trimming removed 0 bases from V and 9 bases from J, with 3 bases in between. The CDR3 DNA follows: TGTGCCACCAGCAGAGAGAGTTCACCCCTCCACTTT. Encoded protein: CATSRESSPLHF.

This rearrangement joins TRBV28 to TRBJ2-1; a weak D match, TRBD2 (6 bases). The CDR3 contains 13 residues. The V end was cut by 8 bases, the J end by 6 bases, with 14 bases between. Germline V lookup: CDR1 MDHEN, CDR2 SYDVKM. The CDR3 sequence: CASSGTPINEQFF. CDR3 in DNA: TGTGCCAGCTCCGGGACTCCAATCAATGAGCAGTTCTTC.

The CDR3 DNA sequence: TGCAGCGCCTATCTAACCTACAATGAGCAGTTCTTC. This gives the protein CSAYLTYNEQFF. The chain links TRBV29-1 to TRBJ2-1; D gene uncertain. Germline V gene sequence: CDR1 SQVTM, CDR2 ANQGSEA. V lost 7 bases and J 2 bases, leaving 9 bases between the germline ends. The CDR3 runs to 12 residues.

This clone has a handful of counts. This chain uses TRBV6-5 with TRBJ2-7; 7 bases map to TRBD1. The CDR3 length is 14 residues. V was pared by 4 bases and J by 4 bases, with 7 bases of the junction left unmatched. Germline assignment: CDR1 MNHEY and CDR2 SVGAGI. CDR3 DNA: TGTGCCAGCAGTTCCCGGACAGGATCTTACGAGCAGTACTTC. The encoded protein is CASSSRTGSYEQYF.

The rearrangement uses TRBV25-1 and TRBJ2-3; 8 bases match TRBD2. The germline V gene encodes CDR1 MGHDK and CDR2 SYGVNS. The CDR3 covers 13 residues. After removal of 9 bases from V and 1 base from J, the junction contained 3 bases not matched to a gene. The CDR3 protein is CASREGRTDTQYF. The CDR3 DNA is TGTGCCAGTCGGGAGGGCCGCACAGATACGCAGTATTTT.

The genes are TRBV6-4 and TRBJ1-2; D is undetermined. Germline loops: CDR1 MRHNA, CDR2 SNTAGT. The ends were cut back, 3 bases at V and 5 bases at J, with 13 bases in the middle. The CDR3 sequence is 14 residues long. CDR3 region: CASSDSPNVYGYTF. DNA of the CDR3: TGTGCCAGCAGTGATTCCCCTAATGTGTATGGCTACACCTTC.

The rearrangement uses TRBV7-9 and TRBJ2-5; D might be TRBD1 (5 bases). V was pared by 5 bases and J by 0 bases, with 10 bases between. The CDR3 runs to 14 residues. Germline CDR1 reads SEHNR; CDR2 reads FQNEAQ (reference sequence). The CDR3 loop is CASSRQRYQETQYF. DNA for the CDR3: TGTGCCAGCAGCCGACAGAGGTACCAAGAGACCCAGTACTTC. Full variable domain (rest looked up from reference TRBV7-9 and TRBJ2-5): DTGVSQNPRHKITKRGQNVTFRCDPISEHNRLYWYRQTLGQGPEFLTYFQNEAQLEKSRLLSDRFSAERPKGSFSTLEIQRTEQGDSAMYLCASSRQRYQETQYFGPGTRLLVL.